This TCR beta chain originates from a study of cytomegalovirus exposure and HLA in healthy donors. Study-level findings and limits: With further analysis later on, most CMV-associated TCR beta chains appeared HLA-restricted.

Donors likely had unrecorded immune exposures despite being nominally healthy when sampled. This clone was seen a few times. Its antigen remains unknown. The study ran its PCR with 60 Vbeta and 13 Jbeta primers. Clones were read by immunoSEQ multiplex PCR, and TCRdb kept only the in-frame ones, dropping some. The sample includes approximately 110,000 clones, over 60% of them seen just once. The CDR3 runs 13 residues. The germline gives CDR1 MNHEY, CDR2 SMNVEV (reference sequence). V was clipped by 4 bases and J by 3 bases, with 10 bases between them. This chain joins TRBV27 and TRBJ2-7; D might be TRBD1 (6 bases). What was sequenced was PBMCs. This receptor was identified in a man younger than 45 in good health and CMV-seropositive. In DNA, the CDR3 is TGTGCCAGCAGTTCCGGACAGAGCTACGAGCAGTACTTC. The encoded protein is CASSSGQSYEQYF.